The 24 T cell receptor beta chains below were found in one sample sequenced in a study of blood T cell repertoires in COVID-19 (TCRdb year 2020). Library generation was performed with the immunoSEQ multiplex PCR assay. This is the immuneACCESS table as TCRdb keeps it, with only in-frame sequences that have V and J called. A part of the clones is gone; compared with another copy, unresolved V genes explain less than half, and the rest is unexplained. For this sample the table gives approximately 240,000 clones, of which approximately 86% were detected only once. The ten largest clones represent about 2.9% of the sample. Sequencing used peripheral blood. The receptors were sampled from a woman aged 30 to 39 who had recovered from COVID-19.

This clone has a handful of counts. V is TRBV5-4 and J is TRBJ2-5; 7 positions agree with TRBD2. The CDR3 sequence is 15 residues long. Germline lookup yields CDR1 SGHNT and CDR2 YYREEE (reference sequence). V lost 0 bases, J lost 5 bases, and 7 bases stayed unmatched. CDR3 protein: CASSLVPGEGETQYF. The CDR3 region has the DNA TGTGCCAGCAGCTTGGTTCCGGGGGAGGGCGAGACCCAGTACTTC.

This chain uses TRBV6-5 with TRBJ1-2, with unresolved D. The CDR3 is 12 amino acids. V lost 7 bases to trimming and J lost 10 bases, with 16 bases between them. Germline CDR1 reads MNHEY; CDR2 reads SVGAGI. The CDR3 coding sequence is TGTGCCAGCATTTCGTATGGCAGAATCTACACCTTC. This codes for CASISYGRIYTF.

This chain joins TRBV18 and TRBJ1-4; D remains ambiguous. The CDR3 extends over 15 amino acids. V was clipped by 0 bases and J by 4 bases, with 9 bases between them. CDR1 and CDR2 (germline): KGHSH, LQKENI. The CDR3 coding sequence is TGTGCCAGCTCACCACCCCCCGGGTATAATGAAAAACTGTTTTTT. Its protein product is CASSPPPGYNEKLFF. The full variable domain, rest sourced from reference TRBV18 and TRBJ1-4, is NAGVMQNPRHLVRRRGQEARLRCSPMKGHSHVYWYRQLPEEGLKFMVYLQKENIIDESGMPKERFSAEFPKEGPSILRIQQVVRGDSAAYFCASSPPPGYNEKLFFGSGTQLSVL.

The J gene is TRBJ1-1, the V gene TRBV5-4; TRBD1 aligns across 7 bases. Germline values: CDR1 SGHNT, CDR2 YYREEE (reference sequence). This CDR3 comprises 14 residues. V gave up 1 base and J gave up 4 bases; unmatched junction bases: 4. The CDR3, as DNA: TGTGCCAGCAGCTTGACGAGGGGGCTCACTGAAGCTTTCTTT. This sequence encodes CASSLTRGLTEAFF.

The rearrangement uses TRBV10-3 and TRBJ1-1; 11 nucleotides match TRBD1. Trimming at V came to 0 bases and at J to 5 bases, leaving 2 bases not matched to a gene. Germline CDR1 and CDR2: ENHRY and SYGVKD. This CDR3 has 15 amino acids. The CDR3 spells CAISESGTGGTEAFF. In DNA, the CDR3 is TGTGCCATCAGTGAGTCAGGGACAGGGGGTACTGAAGCTTTCTTT.

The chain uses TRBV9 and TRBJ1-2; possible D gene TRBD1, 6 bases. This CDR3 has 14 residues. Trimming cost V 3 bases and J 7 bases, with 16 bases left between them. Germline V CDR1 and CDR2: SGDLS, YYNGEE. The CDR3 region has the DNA TGTGCCAGCAGCGCGGGCGGGGGGCCAGGTGGCTACACCTTC. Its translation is CASSAGGGPGGYTF.

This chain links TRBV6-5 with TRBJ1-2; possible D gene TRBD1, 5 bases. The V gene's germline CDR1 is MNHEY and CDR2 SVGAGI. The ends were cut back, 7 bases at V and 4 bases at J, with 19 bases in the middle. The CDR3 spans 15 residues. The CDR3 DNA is TGTGCCAGCATCCCCTCCCTGGGAGGGGTCTATGGCTACACCTTC. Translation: CASIPSLGGVYGYTF.

Here the CDR3 DNA reads TGTGCCAGCTCAACCAGGACGGGGGACCCCTACGAGCAGTACTTC. This codes for CASSTRTGDPYEQYF. The chain is built from TRBV18 and TRBJ2-7; tentatively, D is TRBD2 (6 bases). Germline assignment: CDR1 KGHSH and CDR2 LQKENI. Trimming pared 5 bases from V and 2 bases from J, leaving 16 bases between. CDR3 length: 15 residues. The whole variable domain, remainder taken from reference TRBV18 and TRBJ2-7, is NAGVMQNPRHLVRRRGQEARLRCSPMKGHSHVYWYRQLPEEGLKFMVYLQKENIIDESGMPKERFSAEFPKEGPSILRIQQVVRGDSAAYFCASSTRTGDPYEQYFGPGTRLTVT.

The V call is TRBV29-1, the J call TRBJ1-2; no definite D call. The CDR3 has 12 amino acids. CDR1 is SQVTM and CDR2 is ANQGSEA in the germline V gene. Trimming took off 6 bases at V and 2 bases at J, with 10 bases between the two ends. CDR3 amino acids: CSVRGDNYGYTF. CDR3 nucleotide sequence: TGCAGCGTGCGAGGTGACAACTATGGCTACACCTTC. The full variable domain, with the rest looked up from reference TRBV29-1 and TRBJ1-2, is SAVISQKPSRDICQRGTSLTIQCQVDSQVTMMFWYRQQPGQSLTLIATANQGSEATYESGFVIDKFPISRPNLTFSTLTVSNMSPEDSSIYLCSVRGDNYGYTFGSGTRLTVV.

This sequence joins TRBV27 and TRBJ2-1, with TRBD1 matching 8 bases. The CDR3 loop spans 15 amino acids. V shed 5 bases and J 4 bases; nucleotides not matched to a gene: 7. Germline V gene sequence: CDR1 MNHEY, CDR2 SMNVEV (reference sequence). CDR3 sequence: CASSTGQAFYNEQFF. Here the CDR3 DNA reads TGTGCCAGCAGTACGGGACAGGCTTTTTACAATGAGCAGTTCTTC.

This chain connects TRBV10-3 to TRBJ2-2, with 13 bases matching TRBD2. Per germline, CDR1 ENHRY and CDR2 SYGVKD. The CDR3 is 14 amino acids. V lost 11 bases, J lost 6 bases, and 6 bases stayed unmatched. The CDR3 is CASALAGGPGELFF. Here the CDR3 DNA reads TGTGCCTCCGCACTAGCGGGGGGGCCCGGGGAGCTGTTTTTT.

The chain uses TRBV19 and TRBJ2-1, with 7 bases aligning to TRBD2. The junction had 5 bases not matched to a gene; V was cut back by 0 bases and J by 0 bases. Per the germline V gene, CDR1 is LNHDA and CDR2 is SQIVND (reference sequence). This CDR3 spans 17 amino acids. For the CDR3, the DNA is TGTGCCAGTAGTATAGATCGGGCTAGCGGCTCCTACAATGAGCAGTTCTTC. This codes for CASSIDRASGSYNEQFF.

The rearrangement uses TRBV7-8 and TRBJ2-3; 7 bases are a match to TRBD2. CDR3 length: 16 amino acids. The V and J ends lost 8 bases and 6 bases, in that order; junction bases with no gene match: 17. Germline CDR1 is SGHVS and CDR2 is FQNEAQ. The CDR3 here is CASEGGERGRIDTQYF. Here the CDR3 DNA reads TGTGCCAGCGAGGGTGGTGAGCGGGGCAGGATCGATACGCAGTATTTT.

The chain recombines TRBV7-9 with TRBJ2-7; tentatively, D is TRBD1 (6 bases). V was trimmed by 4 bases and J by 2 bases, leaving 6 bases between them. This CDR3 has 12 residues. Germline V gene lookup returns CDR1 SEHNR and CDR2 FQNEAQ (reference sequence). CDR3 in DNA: TGTGCCAGCAGCTGGGGGCCCTACGAGCAGTACTTC. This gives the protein CASSWGPYEQYF.

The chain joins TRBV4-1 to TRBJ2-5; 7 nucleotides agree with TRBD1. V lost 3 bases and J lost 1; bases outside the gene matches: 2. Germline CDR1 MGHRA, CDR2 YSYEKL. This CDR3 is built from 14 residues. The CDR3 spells CASSQGQFQETQYF. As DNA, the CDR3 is TGCGCCAGCAGCCAGGGACAGTTCCAAGAGACCCAGTACTTC.

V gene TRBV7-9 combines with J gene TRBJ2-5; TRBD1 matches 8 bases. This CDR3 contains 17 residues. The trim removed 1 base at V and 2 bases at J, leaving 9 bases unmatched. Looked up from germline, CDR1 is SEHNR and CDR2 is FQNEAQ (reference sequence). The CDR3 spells CASSLDIVGTGQETQYF. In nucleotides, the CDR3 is TGTGCCAGCAGCTTAGATATAGTCGGGACAGGACAAGAGACCCAGTACTTC.

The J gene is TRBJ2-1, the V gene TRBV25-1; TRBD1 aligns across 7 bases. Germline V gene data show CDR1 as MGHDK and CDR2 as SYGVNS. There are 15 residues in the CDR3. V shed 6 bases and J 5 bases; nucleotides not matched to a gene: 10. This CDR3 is CASSDNRDSHNEQFF. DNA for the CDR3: TGTGCCAGCAGCGATAACCGGGACAGTCACAATGAGCAGTTCTTC.

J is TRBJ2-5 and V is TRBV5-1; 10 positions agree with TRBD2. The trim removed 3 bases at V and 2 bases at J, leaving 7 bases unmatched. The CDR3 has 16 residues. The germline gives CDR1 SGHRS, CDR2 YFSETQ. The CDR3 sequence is CASSYGERGGQETQYF. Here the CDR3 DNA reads TGCGCCAGCAGCTACGGGGAGCGGGGGGGTCAAGAGACCCAGTACTTC.

CDR3 DNA sequence: TGTGCCAGCAGTCCTTTAGCGGGGGGAACAAAGGACAATGAGCAGTTCTTC. Residues: CASSPLAGGTKDNEQFF. The V gene is TRBV27, the J gene TRBJ2-1; the match to TRBD2 covers 10 bases. V trimming: 5 bases; J trimming: 5 bases; junction bases outside the gene matches: 12. The CDR3 consists of 17 residues. Looked up from germline, CDR1 is MNHEY and CDR2 is SMNVEV (reference sequence).

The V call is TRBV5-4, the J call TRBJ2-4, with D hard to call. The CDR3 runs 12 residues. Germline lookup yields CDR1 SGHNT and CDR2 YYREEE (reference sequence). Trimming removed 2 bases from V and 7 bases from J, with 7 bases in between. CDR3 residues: CASSFEWNIQYF. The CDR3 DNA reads TGTGCCAGCAGCTTTGAGTGGAACATTCAGTACTTC.

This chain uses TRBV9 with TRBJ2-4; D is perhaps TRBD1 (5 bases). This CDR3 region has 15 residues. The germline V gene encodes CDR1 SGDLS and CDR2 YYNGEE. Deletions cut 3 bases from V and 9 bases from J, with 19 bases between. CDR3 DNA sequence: TGTGCCAGCAGCGACCGATTAGGTAGCCAGGGCATTCAGTACTTC. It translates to CASSDRLGSQGIQYF.

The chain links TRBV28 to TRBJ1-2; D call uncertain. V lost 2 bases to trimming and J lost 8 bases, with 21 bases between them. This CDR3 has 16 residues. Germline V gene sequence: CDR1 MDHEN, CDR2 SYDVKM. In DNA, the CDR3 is TGTGCCAGCAGTTTACTTACGACCCGTTGGTCGGGAGGCTACACCTTC. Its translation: CASSLLTTRWSGGYTF.

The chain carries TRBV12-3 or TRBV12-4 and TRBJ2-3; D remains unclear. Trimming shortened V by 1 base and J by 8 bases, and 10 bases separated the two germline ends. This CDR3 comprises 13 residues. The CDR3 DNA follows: TGTGCCAGCAGTTTAGGGGTAGCTGGTACGCAGTATTTT. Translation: CASSLGVAGTQYF.

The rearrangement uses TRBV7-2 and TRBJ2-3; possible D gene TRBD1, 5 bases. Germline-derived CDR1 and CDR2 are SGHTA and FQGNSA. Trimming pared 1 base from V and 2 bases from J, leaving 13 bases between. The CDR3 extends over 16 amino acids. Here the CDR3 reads CASSLVDSPYTDTQYF. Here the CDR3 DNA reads TGTGCCAGCAGCTTAGTCGACAGTCCCTACACAGATACGCAGTATTTT. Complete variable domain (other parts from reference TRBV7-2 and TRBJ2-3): GAGVSQSPSNKVTEKGKDVELRCDPISGHTALYWYRQSLGQGLEFLIYFQGNSAPDKSGLPSDRFSAERTGGSVSTLTIQRTQQEDSAVYLCASSLVDSPYTDTQYFGPGTRLTVL.